These T cell receptor beta chains were read from a single sample in a study of CD8 T cells in ankylosing spondylitis. MiXCR, run by TCRdb on the 5' RACE reads, gives a single entry per CDR3 protein. The data show over 150,000 distinct CDR3 sequences, 15% to 20% seen once. Material: blood, either unsorted or a sorted T cell fraction (not recorded which). The source is a male donor aged 5-29 years with ankylosing spondylitis or in good health (not recorded which). The CDR3 runs from the conserved cysteine through the conserved F or W. Fields, in order: J gene, clone size, D gene, V gene, CDR3 protein, CDR3 DNA. D genes are given only for firm matches. Clone sizes are given selectively: once, few, many, or a class where the clone is expanded.

j_call: TRBJ2-2; clone_size: many; d_call: -; v_call: TRBV27; cdr3_aa: CASSTDTGELFF; cdr3_nt: TGTGCCAGCAGCACAGACACCGGGGAGCTGTTTTTT
j_call: TRBJ2-3; clone_size: many; d_call: -; v_call: TRBV12-3/TRBV12-4; cdr3_aa: CASGRGNTDTQYF; cdr3_nt: TGTGCCAGTGGGAGAGGGAACACAGATACGCAGTATTTT
j_call: TRBJ2-7; clone_size: few; d_call: TRBD2; v_call: TRBV20-1; cdr3_aa: CSANRDYSYEQYF; cdr3_nt: TGCAGTGCTAATAGGGACTACTCCTACGAGCAGTACTTC
j_call: TRBJ1-4; clone_size: -; d_call: TRBD1; v_call: TRBV6-5; cdr3_aa: CATNDRGNEKLFF; cdr3_nt: TGTGCCACCAACGACAGGGGGAATGAAAAACTGTTTTTT
j_call: TRBJ2-3; clone_size: many; d_call: TRBD1; v_call: TRBV5-1; cdr3_aa: CASSQRQGRDTQYF; cdr3_nt: TGCGCCAGCAGCCAAAGACAGGGGAGAGATACGCAGTATTTT
j_call: TRBJ2-7; clone_size: few; d_call: -; v_call: TRBV7-2; cdr3_aa: CASSNTALYEQYF; cdr3_nt: TGTGCCAGCAGCAATACAGCTTTATACGAGCAGTACTTC
j_call: TRBJ2-7; clone_size: once; d_call: -; v_call: TRBV20-1; cdr3_aa: CSARTQADLFEQYF; cdr3_nt: TGCAGTGCTAGGACCCAGGCGGATTTGTTCGAGCAGTACTTC
j_call: TRBJ2-7; clone_size: many; d_call: TRBD2; v_call: TRBV5-1; cdr3_aa: CASSREESLYEQYF; cdr3_nt: TGCGCCAGCTCCCGGGAGGAAAGTCTGTACGAGCAGTACTTC
j_call: TRBJ1-5; clone_size: -; d_call: -; v_call: TRBV18; cdr3_aa: CASSPLAVGGVGNQPQHF; cdr3_nt: TGTGCCAGCTCACCACTCGCAGTTGGGGGCGTGGGCAATCAGCCCCAGCATTTT
j_call: TRBJ2-5; clone_size: many; d_call: -; v_call: TRBV18; cdr3_aa: CASSPLSLGGGRGETQYF; cdr3_nt: TGTGCCAGCTCACCACTCTCTCTCGGGGGTGGCAGGGGAGAGACCCAGTACTTC
j_call: TRBJ2-4; clone_size: -; d_call: -; v_call: TRBV18; cdr3_aa: CASSPPLSGNIQYF; cdr3_nt: TGTGCCAGCTCACCACCTCTAAGTGGAAACATTCAGTACTTC
j_call: TRBJ2-1; clone_size: many; d_call: -; v_call: TRBV4-1; cdr3_aa: CASSPWYGGTYNEQFF; cdr3_nt: TGCGCCAGCAGCCCTTGGTACGGAGGGACCTACAATGAGCAGTTCTTC
j_call: TRBJ2-3; clone_size: many; d_call: -; v_call: TRBV7-8; cdr3_aa: CASSLLSGAGTQYF; cdr3_nt: TGTGCCAGCAGCTTATTGTCAGGGGCGGGTACGCAGTATTTT
j_call: TRBJ2-5; clone_size: many; d_call: -; v_call: TRBV5-6; cdr3_aa: CASSDYGTDGTSLQTQYF; cdr3_nt: TGTGCCAGCAGCGACTACGGGACAGATGGGACTAGTCTTCAGACCCAGTACTTC
j_call: TRBJ2-3; clone_size: many; d_call: -; v_call: TRBV24-1; cdr3_aa: CATSDRSSSDTQYF; cdr3_nt: TGTGCCACCAGTGACCGGTCCAGCTCGGATACGCAGTATTTT
j_call: TRBJ1-6; clone_size: once; d_call: TRBD1; v_call: TRBV5-1; cdr3_aa: CASSRRTGENNSPLHF; cdr3_nt: TGCGCCAGCAGCAGAAGGACAGGGGAAAATAATTCACCCCTCCACTTT
j_call: TRBJ2-7; clone_size: many; d_call: -; v_call: TRBV6-5; cdr3_aa: CASSYARGTYEQYF; cdr3_nt: TGTGCCAGCAGTTACGCTCGAGGTACCTACGAGCAGTACTTC
j_call: TRBJ2-1; clone_size: many; d_call: -; v_call: TRBV5-8; cdr3_aa: CASSLSLTGLSYNEQFF; cdr3_nt: TGTGCCAGCAGCTTGAGCTTGACGGGACTCTCCTACAATGAGCAGTTCTTC
j_call: TRBJ1-4; clone_size: -; d_call: -; v_call: TRBV19; cdr3_aa: CASSLGSEKLFF; cdr3_nt: TGTGCCAGTAGTCTGGGGAGCGAAAAACTGTTTTTT
j_call: TRBJ2-5; clone_size: many; d_call: -; v_call: TRBV12-3/TRBV12-4; cdr3_aa: CASSFDNFQETQYF; cdr3_nt: TGTGCCAGCAGTTTCGACAACTTCCAAGAGACCCAGTACTTC
j_call: TRBJ2-2; clone_size: -; d_call: -; v_call: TRBV29-1; cdr3_aa: CSVERQGELFF; cdr3_nt: TGCAGCGTTGAAAGACAGGGGGAGCTGTTTTTT
j_call: TRBJ1-1; clone_size: many; d_call: -; v_call: TRBV4-2; cdr3_aa: CASSQDEGGRNTEAFF; cdr3_nt: TGTGCCAGCAGCCAAGACGAAGGAGGGCGGAACACTGAAGCTTTCTTT
j_call: TRBJ2-1; clone_size: many; d_call: TRBD2; v_call: TRBV12-3/TRBV12-4; cdr3_aa: CASSPRLAVYNEQFF; cdr3_nt: TGTGCCAGCAGCCCCCGACTAGCGGTGTACAATGAGCAGTTCTTC
j_call: TRBJ2-5; clone_size: many; d_call: -; v_call: TRBV11-2; cdr3_aa: CASSPPLGLAGETQYF; cdr3_nt: TGTGCCAGCAGCCCCCCCCTAGGACTGGCTGGGGAGACCCAGTACTTC
j_call: TRBJ1-1; clone_size: many; d_call: -; v_call: TRBV10-3; cdr3_aa: CAISEPNIVVGEAFF; cdr3_nt: TGTGCCATCAGTGAGCCGAATATCGTGGTGGGTGAAGCTTTCTTT
j_call: TRBJ2-1; clone_size: few; d_call: -; v_call: TRBV7-9; cdr3_aa: CASSRALADNEQFF; cdr3_nt: TGTGCCAGCAGCCGGGCTCTAGCAGACAATGAGCAGTTCTTC
j_call: TRBJ2-1; clone_size: -; d_call: -; v_call: TRBV11-3; cdr3_aa: CASSPLGDNEQFF; cdr3_nt: TGTGCCAGCAGCCCGCTAGGGGACAATGAGCAGTTCTTC
j_call: TRBJ2-5; clone_size: many; d_call: TRBD2; v_call: TRBV7-7; cdr3_aa: CASSQTSGVAETQYF; cdr3_nt: TGTGCCAGCAGCCAGACTAGCGGGGTGGCGGAGACCCAGTACTTC
j_call: TRBJ2-5; clone_size: many; d_call: TRBD1; v_call: TRBV7-9; cdr3_aa: CASSRRTGGQETQYF; cdr3_nt: TGTGCCAGCAGCCGCCGGACAGGGGGCCAAGAGACCCAGTACTTC
j_call: TRBJ2-4; clone_size: many; d_call: TRBD1; v_call: TRBV20-1; cdr3_aa: CSAMTGKNIQYF; cdr3_nt: TGCAGTGCCATGACAGGGAAAAACATTCAGTACTTC
j_call: TRBJ2-1; clone_size: many; d_call: TRBD2; v_call: TRBV30; cdr3_aa: CAWTSGGNEQFF; cdr3_nt: TGTGCCTGGACTAGCGGGGGGAATGAGCAGTTCTTC
j_call: TRBJ2-1; clone_size: -; d_call: TRBD2; v_call: TRBV27; cdr3_aa: CASSLQGGVDNEQFF; cdr3_nt: TGTGCCAGCAGTTTGCAGGGAGGGGTCGACAATGAGCAGTTCTTC
j_call: TRBJ2-1; clone_size: -; d_call: -; v_call: TRBV20-1; cdr3_aa: CSARDLGSSYNEQFF; cdr3_nt: TGCAGTGCTAGAGATCTCGGGAGCTCCTACAATGAGCAGTTCTTC
j_call: TRBJ2-4; clone_size: many; d_call: -; v_call: TRBV11-2; cdr3_aa: CASSTPRGQNIQYF; cdr3_nt: TGTGCCAGCAGCACCCCTCGGGGGCAAAACATTCAGTACTTC
j_call: TRBJ2-5; clone_size: few; d_call: TRBD1; v_call: TRBV29-1; cdr3_aa: CSVRTGGETQYF; cdr3_nt: TGCAGCGTTAGGACAGGTGGGGAGACCCAGTACTTC
j_call: TRBJ1-1; clone_size: -; d_call: TRBD1; v_call: TRBV13; cdr3_aa: CASRQGGGYPEAFF; cdr3_nt: TGTGCCAGCAGGCAGGGGGGAGGGTACCCTGAAGCTTTCTTT
j_call: TRBJ1-6; clone_size: many; d_call: -; v_call: TRBV11-2; cdr3_aa: CASSLVGEPLHF; cdr3_nt: TGTGCCAGCAGCTTAGTGGGGGAACCCCTCCACTTT
j_call: TRBJ2-2; clone_size: many; d_call: -; v_call: TRBV6-2/TRBV6-3; cdr3_aa: CASQEDRATGELFF; cdr3_nt: TGTGCCAGCCAAGAGGACAGAGCCACCGGGGAGCTGTTTTTT
j_call: TRBJ1-4; clone_size: many; d_call: -; v_call: TRBV5-1; cdr3_aa: CASTVGNGNEKLFF; cdr3_nt: TGCGCCAGCACCGTAGGGAACGGTAATGAAAAACTGTTTTTT
j_call: TRBJ1-1; clone_size: -; d_call: -; v_call: TRBV7-2; cdr3_aa: CASSPTGRGEAFF; cdr3_nt: TGTGCCAGCAGCCCAACAGGGCGGGGTGAAGCTTTCTTT
j_call: TRBJ2-2; clone_size: many; d_call: -; v_call: TRBV29-1; cdr3_aa: CSVGRNTGELFF; cdr3_nt: TGCAGCGTTGGACGCAACACCGGGGAGCTGTTTTTT